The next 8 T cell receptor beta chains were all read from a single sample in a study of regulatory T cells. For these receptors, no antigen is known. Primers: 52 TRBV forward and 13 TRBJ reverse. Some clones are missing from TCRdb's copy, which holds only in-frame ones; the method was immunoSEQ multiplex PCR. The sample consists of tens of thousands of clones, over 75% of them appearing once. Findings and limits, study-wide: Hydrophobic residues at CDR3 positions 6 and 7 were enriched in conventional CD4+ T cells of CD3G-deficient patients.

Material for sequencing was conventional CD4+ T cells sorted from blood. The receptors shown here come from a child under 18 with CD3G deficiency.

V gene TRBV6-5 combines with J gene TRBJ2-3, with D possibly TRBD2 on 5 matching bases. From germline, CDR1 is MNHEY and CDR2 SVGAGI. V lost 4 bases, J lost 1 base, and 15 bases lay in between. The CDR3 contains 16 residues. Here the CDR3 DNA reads TGTGCCAGCAGTTTCCCGACGGGGTATGGCACAGATACGCAGTATTTT. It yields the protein CASSFPTGYGTDTQYF.

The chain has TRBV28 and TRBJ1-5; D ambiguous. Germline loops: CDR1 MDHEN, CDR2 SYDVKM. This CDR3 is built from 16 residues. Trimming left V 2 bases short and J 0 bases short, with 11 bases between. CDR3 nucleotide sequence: TGTGCCAGCAGTTTACGGGCAGTAACTAGCAATCAGCCCCAGCATTTT. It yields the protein CASSLRAVTSNQPQHF.

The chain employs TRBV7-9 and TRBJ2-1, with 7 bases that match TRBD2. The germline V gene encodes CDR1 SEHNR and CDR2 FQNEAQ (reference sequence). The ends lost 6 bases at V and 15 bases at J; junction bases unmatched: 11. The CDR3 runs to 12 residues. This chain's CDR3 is CASSSGTGGRFF. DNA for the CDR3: TGTGCCAGCAGTTCCGGGACGGGGGGTCGGTTCTTC.

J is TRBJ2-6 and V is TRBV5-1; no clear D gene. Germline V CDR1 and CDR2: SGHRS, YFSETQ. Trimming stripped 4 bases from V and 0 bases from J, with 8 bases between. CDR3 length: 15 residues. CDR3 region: CASSPETSGANVLTF. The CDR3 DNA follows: TGCGCCAGCAGCCCGGAGACCTCTGGGGCCAACGTCCTGACTTTC.

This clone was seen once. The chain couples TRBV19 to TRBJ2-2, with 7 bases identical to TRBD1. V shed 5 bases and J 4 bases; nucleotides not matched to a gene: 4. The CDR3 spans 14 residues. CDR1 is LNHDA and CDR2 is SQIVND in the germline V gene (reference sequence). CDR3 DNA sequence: TGTGCCAGTAGTGGCAGGGGGTTCACCGGGGAGCTGTTTTTT. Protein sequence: CASSGRGFTGELFF. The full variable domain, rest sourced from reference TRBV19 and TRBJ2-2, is DGGITQSPKYLFRKEGQNVTLSCEQNLNHDAMYWYRQDPGQGLRLIYYSQIVNDFQKGDIAEGYSVSREKKESFPLTVTSAQKNPTAFYLCASSGRGFTGELFFGEGSRLTVL.

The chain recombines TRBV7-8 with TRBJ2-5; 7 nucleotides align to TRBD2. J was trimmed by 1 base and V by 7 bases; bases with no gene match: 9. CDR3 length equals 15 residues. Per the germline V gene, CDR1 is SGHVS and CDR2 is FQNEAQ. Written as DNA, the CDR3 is TGTGCCAGCAAGCCGTTAGCGGGCCCCCAAGAGACCCAGTACTTC. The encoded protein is CASKPLAGPQETQYF.

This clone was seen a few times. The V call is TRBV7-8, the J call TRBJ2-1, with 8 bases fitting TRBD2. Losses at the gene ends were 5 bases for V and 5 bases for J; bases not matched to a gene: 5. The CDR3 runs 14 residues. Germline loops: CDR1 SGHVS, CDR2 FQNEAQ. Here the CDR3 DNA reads TGTGCCAGCAGCAGGGGACTAGGGAACAATGAGCAGTTCTTC. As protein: CASSRGLGNNEQFF.

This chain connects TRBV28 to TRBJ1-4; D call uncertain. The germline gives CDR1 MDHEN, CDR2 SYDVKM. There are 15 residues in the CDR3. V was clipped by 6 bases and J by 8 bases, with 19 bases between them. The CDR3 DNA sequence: TGTGCCAGCAGACGTCCGGGCCCGGGAAGGGAAAAACTGTTTTTT. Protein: CASRRPGPGREKLFF.